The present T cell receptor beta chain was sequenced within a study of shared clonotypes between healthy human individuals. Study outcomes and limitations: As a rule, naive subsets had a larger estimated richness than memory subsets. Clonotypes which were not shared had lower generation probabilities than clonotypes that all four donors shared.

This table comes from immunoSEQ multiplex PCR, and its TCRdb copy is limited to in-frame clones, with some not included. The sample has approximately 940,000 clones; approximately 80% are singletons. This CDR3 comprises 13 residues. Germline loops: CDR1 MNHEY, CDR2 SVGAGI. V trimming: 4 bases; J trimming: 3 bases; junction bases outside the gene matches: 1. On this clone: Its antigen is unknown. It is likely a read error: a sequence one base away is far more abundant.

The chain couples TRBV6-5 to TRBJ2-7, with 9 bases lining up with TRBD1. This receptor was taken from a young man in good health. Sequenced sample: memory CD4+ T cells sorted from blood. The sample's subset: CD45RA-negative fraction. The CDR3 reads CASSWGQGYEQYF. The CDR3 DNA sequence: TGTGCCAGCAGTTGGGGACAGGGCTACGAGCAGTACTTC.